One sample yielded the 32 T cell receptor beta chains listed below, sequenced in a study of T-cell reconstitution after alpha-beta-depleted transplantation in children. Molecular barcoding with unique molecular identifiers was used for the TCRbeta library. A single record per CDR3 protein comes from TCRdb applying MiXCR to the PCR reads. The profile covers fewer than 700,000 distinct CDR3 sequences, with under 15% appearing a single time and around 2.2% taken by the ten largest. The sequencing used PBMCs, mostly from graft donor cells, collected 360 days after TCRalphabeta/CD19-depleted stem cell transplant. The receptors were sampled from a male patient aged 10 to 17 who had a stem cell transplant for acute myeloid leukemia, so the T cells may come from the graft donor.

The table lists this clonotype with a count of one. The V gene is TRBV28, the J gene TRBJ2-5, with 8 positions matching TRBD2. CDR3 size: 17 residues. V was clipped by 2 bases and J by 2 bases; unmatched bases: 10. The germline gives CDR1 MDHEN, CDR2 SYDVKM. The CDR3 DNA reads as TGTGCCAGCAGTTTAGGGGGAATAGGCGGGAGGCAAGAGACCCAGTACTTC. Protein: CASSLGGIGGRQETQYF.

The V and J genes are TRBV20-1 and TRBJ2-3; 7 positions match TRBD2. Germline V gene lookup returns CDR1 DFQATT and CDR2 SNEGSKA (reference sequence). V shed 6 bases and J 5 bases; nucleotides not matched to a gene: 11. The CDR3 length is 14 residues. CDR3 region: CSARRRETRDTQYF. DNA of the CDR3: TGCAGTGCCAGGCGGCGGGAGACAAGAGATACGCAGTATTTT.

This clonotype has at least ten counts. The chain employs TRBV7-2 and TRBJ2-1; TRBD2 is a possible D gene (5 bases). V shed 4 bases and J shed 8 bases, with 9 bases lying between them. Germline V gives CDR1 SGHTA, CDR2 FQGNSA. This CDR3 spans 12 amino acids. The CDR3 region is CASSSSFHEQFF. The DNA for the CDR3 is TGTGCCAGCAGCTCTAGCTTCCATGAGCAGTTCTTC.

This clonotype was counted many times. The V gene is TRBV12-3 or TRBV12-4, the J gene TRBJ2-7; no firm D call. V gave up 5 bases and J gave up 0 bases, with 14 bases separating them. The CDR3 is 15 amino acids. The CDR3 is CASSPQVPSSYEQYF. CDR3 nucleotides: TGTGCCAGCAGTCCCCAGGTCCCGAGCTCCTACGAGCAGTACTTC.

The genes are TRBV5-6 and TRBJ2-7; 7 bases agree with TRBD1. V lost 3 bases to trimming and J lost 4 bases; unmatched junction nucleotides: 10. Germline V gene sequence: CDR1 SGHDT, CDR2 YYEEEE. This CDR3 region has 15 residues. The CDR3, as DNA: TGTGCCAGCAGCTGGATCGGACAGGTTTTGTACGAGCAGTACTTC. The encoded protein is CASSWIGQVLYEQYF.

V is TRBV29-1 and J is TRBJ2-7; no firm D call. Trimming cost V 0 bases and J 0 bases, with 15 bases left between them. The CDR3 spans 16 residues. Germline assignment: CDR1 SQVTM and CDR2 ANQGSEA. CDR3 amino acids: CSVEDRASSSSYEQYF. CDR3 DNA: TGCAGCGTTGAAGATCGAGCCAGCTCGAGCTCCTACGAGCAGTACTTC.

The rearrangement uses TRBV7-2 and TRBJ1-1; D uncertain. Trimming shortened V by 1 base and J by 4 bases, and 10 bases separated the two germline ends. Germline V gives CDR1 SGHTA, CDR2 FQGNSA. The CDR3 loop spans 14 amino acids. The CDR3: CASSLDRGSTEAFF. Written as DNA, the CDR3 is TGTGCCAGCAGCTTAGATCGGGGATCCACTGAAGCTTTCTTT.

This rearrangement joins TRBV29-1 to TRBJ2-7; TRBD2 matches at 11 bases. This CDR3 has 12 amino acids. Germline CDR1 and CDR2: SQVTM and ANQGSEA. The V and J ends lost 4 bases and 6 bases, in that order; junction bases with no gene match: 2. The CDR3 nucleotides are TGCAGCGTTGTGGGACTAGCGGTCGAGCAGTACTTC. Translated: CSVVGLAVEQYF.

V gene TRBV4-3 combines with J gene TRBJ2-7; no firm D call. The CDR3 extends over 16 amino acids. Germline values: CDR1 LGHNA, CDR2 YSLEER. Trimming left V 0 bases short and J 1 base short, with 13 bases between. DNA for the CDR3: TGCGCCAGCAGCCAAGAGTTTGTCCGAAGATCCTACGAGCAGTACTTC. It is translated as CASSQEFVRRSYEQYF.

This clonotype has a count of ten or more. CDR3 residues: CASSVRDRGPYEQYF. DNA for the CDR3: TGTGCCAGCAGTGTCCGGGACAGGGGACCCTACGAGCAGTACTTC. The chain employs TRBV28 and TRBJ2-7, with 10 bases identical to TRBD1. CDR3 length: 15 amino acids. With 5 bases clipped from V and 2 bases from J, the junction kept 6 bases outside the gene matches. CDR1 and CDR2 from the germline V gene are MDHEN and SYDVKM.

This clonotype was detected many times. J is TRBJ2-3 and V is TRBV12-3 or TRBV12-4; D remains unclear. V shed 7 bases and J shed 4 bases, with 9 bases lying between them. This CDR3 has 12 amino acids. This chain's CDR3 is CASKSDPDTQYF. The DNA of the CDR3 is TGTGCCAGCAAGTCCGATCCAGATACGCAGTATTTT.

This clonotype came up once. The chain combines TRBV15 with TRBJ2-5, with D unresolved. The V and J ends lost 2 bases and 5 bases respectively, with 21 bases between them. This CDR3 has 17 residues. CDR1 is LNHNV, CDR2 YYDKDF, per germline (reference sequence). The CDR3 DNA follows: TGTGCCACCAGCAGATCCCACGGTAGTGGGCTGGGGGAGACCCAGTACTTC. The encoded protein is CATSRSHGSGLGETQYF.

This clonotype was observed at least ten times. The rearrangement uses TRBV12-3 or TRBV12-4 and TRBJ2-7; 8 nucleotides line up with TRBD1. The J segment lost 4 bases and the V segment lost 7 bases, leaving 15 bases of the junction unmatched. This CDR3 spans 16 amino acids. CDR3: CASTIVGRGRIYEQYF. CDR3 nucleotides: TGTGCCAGCACCATAGTAGGCAGGGGGCGCATATACGAGCAGTACTTC.

This clonotype was found a few times. The chain links TRBV7-2 to TRBJ1-5, with TRBD1 as a possible D gene (6 bases). Germline assignment: CDR1 SGHTA and CDR2 FQGNSA. The CDR3 consists of 15 residues. The V and J ends lost 6 bases and 0 bases respectively, with 12 bases between them. CDR3: CASSSGTYSNQPQHF. CDR3 nucleotide sequence: TGTGCCAGCAGTTCCGGGACATATAGCAATCAGCCCCAGCATTTT.

This chain connects TRBV7-2 to TRBJ2-4; D is perhaps TRBD2 (6 bases). This CDR3 comprises 17 residues. Trimming removed 5 bases at V and 14 bases at J, with 31 bases between. CDR1 and CDR2 (germline): SGHTA, FQGNSA. CDR3 coding DNA: TGTGCCAGCAGCCCTCTGATAGTGCGGGGAGCGGAGGCGGTAAAGTACTTC. This encodes CASSPLIVRGAEAVKYF.

This clonotype was seen more than once but under ten times. CDR3 loop: CASSLPGQGRSTDTQYF. Here the CDR3 DNA reads TGCGCCAGCAGCTTACCCGGACAGGGAAGGAGCACAGATACGCAGTATTTT. This rearrangement joins TRBV5-1 to TRBJ2-3, with 8 bases fitting TRBD1. J lost 0 bases, V lost 2 bases, and 8 bases had no gene match. The germline gives CDR1 SGHRS, CDR2 YFSETQ. The CDR3 covers 17 residues.

In its sample, this clonotype was seen many times. V gene TRBV7-9 combines with J gene TRBJ2-7; D unresolved. The V gene's germline CDR1 is SEHNR and CDR2 FQNEAQ (reference sequence). The CDR3 has 15 residues. Trimming removed 5 bases at V and 1 base at J, with 15 bases between. CDR3 in amino acids: CASSPRFNFSYEQYF. CDR3 nucleotide sequence: TGTGCCAGCAGCCCGCGATTTAACTTTTCCTACGAGCAGTACTTC.

This clonotype occurred many times. The chain couples TRBV12-3 or TRBV12-4 to TRBJ1-2; D perhaps matches TRBD1 (5 bases). Trimming removed 3 bases from V and 3 bases from J, with 14 bases in between. The CDR3 extends over 15 amino acids. The CDR3 reads CASSFAGIPYYGYTF. CDR3 nucleotide sequence: TGTGCCAGCAGTTTCGCAGGGATCCCCTACTATGGCTACACCTTC.

This clonotype was seen a single time. The CDR3, as DNA: TGCAGTGCTAGAGACCCTCGACTAGCGGGCAGCACAGATACGCAGTATTTT. It codes for CSARDPRLAGSTDTQYF. This chain links TRBV20-1 with TRBJ2-3; 10 positions match TRBD2. The length of the CDR3 is 17 residues. Per germline, CDR1 DFQATT and CDR2 SNEGSKA (reference sequence). V trimming: 0 bases; J trimming: 0 bases; junction bases outside the gene matches: 6.

The J gene is TRBJ1-5, the V gene TRBV20-1; possibly TRBD1 for D (5 bases). V gave up 5 bases and J gave up 4 bases, with 12 bases separating them. This CDR3 is 13 amino acids long. From germline, CDR1 is DFQATT and CDR2 SNEGSKA (reference sequence). The CDR3 nucleotides read TGCAGTGCTCGACTCGGGGGGAATCAGCCCCAGCATTTT. As protein: CSARLGGNQPQHF.

A word on this clonotype: The junction and the germline gene differ at one end; a read error may be behind it. The chain has TRBV3-1 and TRBJ2-1; 13 positions agree with TRBD2. Germline lookup yields CDR1 LGHDT and CDR2 YNNKEL (reference sequence). The CDR3 runs 19 residues. As DNA, the CDR3 is TGTACCAGCAGTTTACTTGGGTTGGGACTAGCGGGAAGGTACAATGAGCAGTTCTTC. Amino acid sequence: CTSSLLGLGLAGRYNEQFF.

Many counts were recorded for this clonotype. Written as DNA, the CDR3 is TGTGCCAGCAGCTCCATTACGAGCAATCAGCCCCAGCATTTT. Its protein product is CASSSITSNQPQHF. V and J are TRBV7-2 and TRBJ1-5; no clear D gene. Germline lookup yields CDR1 SGHTA and CDR2 FQGNSA. CDR3 length: 14 amino acids. V lost 4 bases to trimming and J lost 1 base, with 8 bases between them.

This clonotype appeared many times. This sequence joins TRBV28 and TRBJ1-2; D is ambiguous. Germline V gene data show CDR1 as MDHEN and CDR2 as SYDVKM. Trimming took off 3 bases at V and 0 bases at J, with 8 bases between the two ends. This CDR3 contains 14 residues. The CDR3 is CASSLGAPNYGYTF. The CDR3 DNA follows: TGTGCCAGCAGTTTGGGAGCGCCTAACTATGGCTACACCTTC.

V is TRBV7-9 and J is TRBJ2-7; 8 positions match TRBD2. There are 17 residues in the CDR3. Germline V gives CDR1 SEHNR, CDR2 FQNEAQ (reference sequence). J was trimmed by 1 base and V by 5 bases; bases with no gene match: 13. This chain's CDR3 is CASSTLPSGSRSYEQYF. Here the CDR3 DNA reads TGTGCCAGCAGCACTCTCCCCAGCGGGAGTAGGTCCTACGAGCAGTACTTC.

This clonotype has more than one count but fewer than ten. The CDR3 bases are TGTGCCAGCAGCTTAGATGCGACTCTAGTACTGGTTGGGGCCAACGTCCTGACTTTC. Residues: CASSLDATLVLVGANVLTF. This chain joins TRBV7-8 and TRBJ2-6; D is unresolved. CDR1 SGHVS and CDR2 FQNEAQ come from the germline V gene. Deletions cut 1 base from V and 3 bases from J, with 19 bases between. The CDR3 totals 19 residues. Full variable domain (missing parts from reference TRBV7-8 and TRBJ2-6): GAGVSQSPRYKVAKRGQDVALRCDPISGHVSLFWYQQALGQGPEFLTYFQNEAQLDKSGLPSDRFFAERPEGSVSTLKIQRTQQEDSAVYLCASSLDATLVLVGANVLTFGAGSRLTVL.

This clonotype was seen ten or more times. V is TRBV25-1 and J is TRBJ2-7; no clear D. CDR3 length equals 14 residues. Per the germline V gene, CDR1 is MGHDK and CDR2 is SYGVNS. V lost 3 bases, J lost 2 bases, and 11 bases lay in between. For the CDR3, the DNA is TGTGCCAGCAGTGATTGGAACATAGCCTACGAGCAGTACTTC. Protein sequence: CASSDWNIAYEQYF.

Ten or more counts support this clonotype. The gene calls are TRBV14 and TRBJ2-1; 8 nucleotides line up with TRBD2. After removal of 3 bases from V and 10 bases from J, the junction contained 8 bases not matched to a gene. The germline gives CDR1 SGHDN, CDR2 FVKESK. This CDR3 is 14 amino acids long. The chain's CDR3 is CASSQLFGRAEQFF. CDR3 bases: TGTGCCAGCAGCCAGTTATTCGGGAGGGCCGAGCAGTTCTTC.

Of note for this clonotype: Because the CDR3 is missing its conserved closing phenylalanine or tryptophan, this is likely a read error. The genes are TRBV7-2 and TRBJ1-2; 8 nucleotides agree with TRBD1. The CDR3 runs to 15 residues. The germline CDR1 and CDR2 sequences are SGHTA and FQGNSA. Trimming at V came to 5 bases and at J to 2 bases, leaving 7 bases not matched to a gene. In nucleotides, the CDR3 is TGTGCCAGCAGCATTCTTTGGACAGGGAACTATGGCTACACCTCC. It encodes CASSILWTGNYGYTS.

This clonotype has only a few counts. The gene calls are TRBV7-3 and TRBJ2-1; TRBD2 aligns across 11 bases. CDR1 is SGHTA and CDR2 is FQGTGA in the germline V gene. Losses at the gene ends were 3 bases for V and 7 bases for J; bases not matched to a gene: 5. The CDR3 sequence is 15 residues long. Here the CDR3 DNA reads TGTGCCAGCAGCTTCGTAGCGGGGGGGGGAAATGAGCAGTTCTTC. Amino acids: CASSFVAGGGNEQFF.

This clonotype has at least ten counts. The gene calls are TRBV11-2 and TRBJ2-1; TRBD2 matches at 8 bases. CDR3 length equals 16 residues. Germline V lookup: CDR1 SGHAT, CDR2 FQNNGV. J lost 3 bases, V lost 6 bases, and 10 bases had no gene match. CDR3 DNA: TGTGCCAGCAGACGGACTAGCCCGACATTCTACAATGAGCAGTTCTTC. It translates to CASRRTSPTFYNEQFF.

The rearrangement links TRBV20-1 to TRBJ2-1; 11 bases fit TRBD2. The germline CDR1 and CDR2 sequences are DFQATT and SNEGSKA (reference sequence). The V and J ends lost 6 bases and 4 bases, in that order; junction bases with no gene match: 14. The CDR3 sequence is 17 residues long. CDR3 in DNA: TGCAGTGCAGACCTGGGACTAGCGGACCGGGCGTACAATGAGCAGTTCTTC. This sequence encodes CSADLGLADRAYNEQFF.

The J gene is TRBJ2-6, the V gene TRBV14; D unresolved. The CDR3 contains 17 residues. V was clipped by 1 base and J by 0 bases, with 10 bases between them. Germline CDR1 SGHDN, CDR2 FVKESK. In nucleotides, the CDR3 is TGTGCCAGCAGCCAAGTTGTACGGGCCTCTGGGGCCAACGTCCTGACTTTC. Amino acid sequence: CASSQVVRASGANVLTF.